The clone carrying this T cell receptor beta chain has ten or more counts. These data come from a study of neurological immune-mediated disorders. For the sorted libraries, over 900,000 CD4+ or CD8+ T cells were used. Each TCR transcript was tagged with a 10-nucleotide random UMI during 5'RACE. From 15-18 subjects, over 180 million TCR-beta sequences were obtained in each sequencing run. TCRdb redid the calling of the 5' RACE reads with MiXCR, one entry per CDR3 protein. The sample has around 55,000 distinct CDR3 sequences; 4% are singletons. CDR3 size: 15 residues. Germline V gives CDR1 DFQATT, CDR2 SNEGSKA (reference sequence). The V end lost 0 bases, the J end lost 4 bases, and 14 bases lay between the germline ends.

Sequencing input: CD4+ T cells from blood. The gene calls are TRBV20-1 and TRBJ2-3; D perhaps matches TRBD1 (6 bases). This TCR derives from a middle-aged woman with multiple sclerosis. In nucleotides, the CDR3 is TGCAGTGCTAGAGATCTCGTCAGGGGAGCAGATACGCAGTATTTT. Translated, it gives CSARDLVRGADTQYF.